This T cell receptor beta chain emerged from a study of radiation and T cells in renal cell carcinoma. The time point: blood 4 weeks post-SBRT, at nephrectomy. Stated treatment: 15 Gy SBRT to primary tumor, nephrectomy 4 weeks later. The protocol was immunoSEQ multiplex PCR, while the TCRdb copy is restricted to in-frame clones and leaves out a portion. This table has fewer than 45,000 clones, roughly four fifths appearing once. The CDR3 has 13 residues. The germline V gene encodes CDR1 SNHLY and CDR2 FYNNEI. Trimming stripped 1 base from V and 2 bases from J, with 5 bases between. This clonotype was obtained from a woman in her 70s with renal cell carcinoma. The chain joins TRBV2 to TRBJ1-2; D gene unclear. The sample was blood, taken from a patient whose treatment included radiotherapy and nephrectomy. The CDR3 nucleotides read TGTGCCAGCAGTGAAGGGCAAAACTATGGCTACACCTTC. Translating gives CASSEGQNYGYTF.